This T cell receptor beta chain was retrieved from a study of Graves' ophthalmopathy and Graves' hyperthyroidism. Transcripts of RNA were the source for amplifying TCR beta CDR3 regions. A first-round RT-PCR used HTBI primers, followed by a second-round multiplex PCR. TCRdb used MiXCR to reprocess the multiplex PCR reads, holding one entry per CDR3 protein. The repertoire holds over a million distinct CDR3 sequences, with 35% to 40% as singletons. In this sample, this clonotype turned up many times. Trimming took 0 bases from V and 0 from J, leaving 15 bases between them. Germline assignment: CDR1 DFQATT and CDR2 SNEGSKA (reference sequence). The CDR3 has 16 amino acids.

The rearrangement links TRBV20-1 to TRBJ2-7; weak D call: TRBD1 (5 bases). The specimen sequenced was peripheral blood or thyroid tissue (not recorded which). The sequence came from an adult man with Graves' hyperthyroidism. CDR3 amino acids: CSARDVRTPSSYEQYF. The CDR3, as DNA: TGCAGTGCTAGAGACGTCAGGACACCCTCCTCCTACGAGCAGTACTTC.